This T cell receptor beta chain was captured in a study of CD8 T cells in Susac syndrome. There are 16 residues in the CDR3. CDR1 and CDR2 (germline): MNHEY, SMNVEV (reference sequence). Deletions cut 4 bases from V and 2 bases from J, with 18 bases between. The multiple sclerosis controls were treatment-naive patients with relapsing-remitting disease that was stable or active. Random hexamers were used to reverse transcribe about 0.5 to 1 ug of RNA. Amplification of TCR beta CDR3 used immunoSEQ multiplex PCR across 54 Vbeta and 13 Jbeta. TCRdb re-called the immunoSEQ multiplex PCR reads with MiXCR, one entry per CDR3 protein. The repertoire consists of about 280,000 distinct CDR3 sequences, with approximately 84% occurring once and the leading ten covering 0.095% to 0.14%.

The chain joins TRBV27 to TRBJ2-7; possibly TRBD2 for D (6 bases). The receptor's source is a human donor with multiple sclerosis. Sequencing used CD8+ T cells from PBMCs. The DNA of the CDR3 is TGTGCCAGCAGTTGCTTTCGTGGCGGGGCCGCCTACGAGCAGTACTTC. Protein sequence: CASSCFRGGAAYEQYF.